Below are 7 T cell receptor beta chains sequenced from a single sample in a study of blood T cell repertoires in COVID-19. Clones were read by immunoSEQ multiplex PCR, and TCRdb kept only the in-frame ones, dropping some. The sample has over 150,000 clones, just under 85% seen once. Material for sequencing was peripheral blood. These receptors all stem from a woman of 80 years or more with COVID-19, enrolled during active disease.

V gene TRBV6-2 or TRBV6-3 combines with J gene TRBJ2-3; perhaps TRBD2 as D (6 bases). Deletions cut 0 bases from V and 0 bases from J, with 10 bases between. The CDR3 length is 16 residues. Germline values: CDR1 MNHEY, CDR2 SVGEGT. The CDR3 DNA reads TGTGCCAGCAGTTACTCGAGGGCGGGGAGCACAGATACGCAGTATTTT. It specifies CASSYSRAGSTDTQYF.

The CDR3 DNA reads as TGTGCCAGTAGTATTGCTGGGGGCGATTCACCCCTCCACTTT. Translating gives CASSIAGGDSPLHF. V is TRBV19 and J is TRBJ1-6; TRBD1 is a possible D gene (6 bases). V dropped 3 bases and J dropped 8 bases, with 11 bases sitting between them. This CDR3 is 14 amino acids long. Germline loops: CDR1 LNHDA, CDR2 SQIVND (reference sequence).

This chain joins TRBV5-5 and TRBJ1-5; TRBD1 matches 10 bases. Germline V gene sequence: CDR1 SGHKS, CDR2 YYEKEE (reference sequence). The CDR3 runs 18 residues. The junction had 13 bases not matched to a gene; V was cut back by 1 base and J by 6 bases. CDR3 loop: CASSLFSGTGVVGQPQHF. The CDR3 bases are TGTGCCAGCAGCTTGTTCTCTGGGACAGGGGTAGTTGGTCAGCCCCAGCATTTT.

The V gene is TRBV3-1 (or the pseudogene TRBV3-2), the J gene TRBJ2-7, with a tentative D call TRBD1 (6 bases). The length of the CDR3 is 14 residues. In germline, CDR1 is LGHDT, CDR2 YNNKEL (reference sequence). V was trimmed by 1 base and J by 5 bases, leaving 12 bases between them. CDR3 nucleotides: TGTGCCAGCAGCCAAGTCCACAGGGACCACGAGCAGTACTTC. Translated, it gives CASSQVHRDHEQYF.

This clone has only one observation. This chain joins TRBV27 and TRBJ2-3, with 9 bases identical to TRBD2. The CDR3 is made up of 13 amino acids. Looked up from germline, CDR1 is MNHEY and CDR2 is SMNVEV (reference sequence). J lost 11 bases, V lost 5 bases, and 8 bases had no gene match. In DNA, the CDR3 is TGTGCCAGCAGTCGAATATTAGCGGGAGAGCAGTATTTT. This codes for CASSRILAGEQYF.

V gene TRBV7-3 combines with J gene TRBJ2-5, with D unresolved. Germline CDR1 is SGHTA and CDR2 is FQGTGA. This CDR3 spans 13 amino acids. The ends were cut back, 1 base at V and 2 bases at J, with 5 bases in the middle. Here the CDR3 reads CASSLIRQETQYF. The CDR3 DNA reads TGTGCCAGCAGCTTAATCAGGCAAGAGACCCAGTACTTC.

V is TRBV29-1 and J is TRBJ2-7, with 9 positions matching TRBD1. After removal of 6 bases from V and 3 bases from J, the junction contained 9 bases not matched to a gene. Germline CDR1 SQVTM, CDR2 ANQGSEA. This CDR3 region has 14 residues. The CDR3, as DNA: TGCAGCGTAAGACCCGGGACAGGGAACTACGAGCAGTACTTC. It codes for CSVRPGTGNYEQYF.